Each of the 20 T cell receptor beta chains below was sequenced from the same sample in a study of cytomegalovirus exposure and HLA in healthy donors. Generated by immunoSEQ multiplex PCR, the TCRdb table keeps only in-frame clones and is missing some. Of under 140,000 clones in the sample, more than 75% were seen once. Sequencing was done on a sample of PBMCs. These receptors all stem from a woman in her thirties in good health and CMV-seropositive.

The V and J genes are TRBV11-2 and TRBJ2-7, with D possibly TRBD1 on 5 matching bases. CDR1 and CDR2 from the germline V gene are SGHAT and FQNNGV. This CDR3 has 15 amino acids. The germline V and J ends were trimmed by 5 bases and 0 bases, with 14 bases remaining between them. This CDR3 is CASSPRTGNSYEQYF. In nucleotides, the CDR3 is TGTGCCAGCAGCCCGCGTACAGGCAACTCCTACGAGCAGTACTTC.

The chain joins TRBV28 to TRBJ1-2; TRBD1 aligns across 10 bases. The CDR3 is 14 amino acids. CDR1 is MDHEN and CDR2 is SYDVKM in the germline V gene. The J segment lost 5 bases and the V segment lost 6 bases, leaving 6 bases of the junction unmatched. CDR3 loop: CASRRTGGDYGYTF. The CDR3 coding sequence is TGTGCCAGCAGGAGGACAGGGGGGGATTATGGCTACACCTTC.

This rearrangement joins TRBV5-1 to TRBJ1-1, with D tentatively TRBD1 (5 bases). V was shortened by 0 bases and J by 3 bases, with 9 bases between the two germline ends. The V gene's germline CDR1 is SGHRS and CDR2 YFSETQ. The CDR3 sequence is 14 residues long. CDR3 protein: CASSLVGADTEAFF. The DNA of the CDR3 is TGCGCCAGCAGCTTGGTTGGGGCAGACACTGAAGCTTTCTTT.

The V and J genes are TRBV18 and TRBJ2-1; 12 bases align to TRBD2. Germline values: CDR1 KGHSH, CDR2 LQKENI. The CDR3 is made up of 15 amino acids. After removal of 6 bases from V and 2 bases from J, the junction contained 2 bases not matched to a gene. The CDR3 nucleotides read TGTGCCAGCTCCCCTAGCGGGGGGGCCTACAATGAGCAGTTCTTC. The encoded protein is CASSPSGGAYNEQFF. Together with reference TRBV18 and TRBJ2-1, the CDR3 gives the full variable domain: NAGVMQNPRHLVRRRGQEARLRCSPMKGHSHVYWYRQLPEEGLKFMVYLQKENIIDESGMPKERFSAEFPKEGPSILRIQQVVRGDSAAYFCASSPSGGAYNEQFFGPGTRLTVL.

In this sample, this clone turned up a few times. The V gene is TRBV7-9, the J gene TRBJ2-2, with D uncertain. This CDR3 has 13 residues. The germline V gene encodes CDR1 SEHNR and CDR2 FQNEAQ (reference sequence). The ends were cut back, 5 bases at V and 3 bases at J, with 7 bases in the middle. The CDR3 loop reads CASSRTYTGELFF. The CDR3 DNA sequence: TGTGCCAGCAGCCGAACTTACACCGGGGAGCTGTTTTTT.

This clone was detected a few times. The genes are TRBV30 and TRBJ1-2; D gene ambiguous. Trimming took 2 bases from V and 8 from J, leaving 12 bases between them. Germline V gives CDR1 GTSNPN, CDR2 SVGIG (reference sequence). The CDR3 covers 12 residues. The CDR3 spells CAWSLTSVGYTF. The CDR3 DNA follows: TGTGCCTGGAGTTTGACTTCAGTGGGCTACACCTTC.

The CDR3 sequence: CASSEADEQFF. DNA for the CDR3: TGTGCCAGCAGTGAGGCGGATGAGCAGTTCTTC. The J gene is TRBJ2-1, the V gene TRBV2; D is unclear. V lost 3 bases, J lost 8 bases, and 5 bases lay in between. Per germline, CDR1 SNHLY and CDR2 FYNNEI. The CDR3 spans 11 residues.

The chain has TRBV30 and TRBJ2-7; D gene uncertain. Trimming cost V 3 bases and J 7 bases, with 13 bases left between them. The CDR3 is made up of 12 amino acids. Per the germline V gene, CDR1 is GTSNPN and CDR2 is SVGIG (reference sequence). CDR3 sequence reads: CAWSGFSLEQYF. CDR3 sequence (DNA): TGTGCCTGGAGCGGGTTTAGTTTAGAGCAGTACTTC.

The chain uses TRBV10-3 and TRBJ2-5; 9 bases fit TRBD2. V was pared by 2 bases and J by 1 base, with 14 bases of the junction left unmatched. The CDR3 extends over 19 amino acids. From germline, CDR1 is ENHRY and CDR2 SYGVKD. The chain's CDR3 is CAISEPFLPRAGGQETQYF. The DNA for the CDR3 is TGTGCCATCAGTGAGCCATTCCTCCCGCGAGCGGGGGGCCAAGAGACCCAGTACTTC.

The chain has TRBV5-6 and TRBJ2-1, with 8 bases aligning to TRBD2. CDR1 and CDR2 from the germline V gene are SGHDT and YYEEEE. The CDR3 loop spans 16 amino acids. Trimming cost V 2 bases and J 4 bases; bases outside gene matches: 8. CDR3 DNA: TGTGCCAGCAGCTTAGTTCCGGGGGGGTCGTACAATGAGCAGTTCTTC. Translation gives CASSLVPGGSYNEQFF.

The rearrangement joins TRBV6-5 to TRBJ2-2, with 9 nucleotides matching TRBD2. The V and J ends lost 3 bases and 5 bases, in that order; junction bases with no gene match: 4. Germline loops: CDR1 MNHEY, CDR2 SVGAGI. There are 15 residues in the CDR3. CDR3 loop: CASSYSGRGTGELFF. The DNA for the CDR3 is TGTGCCAGCAGTTATAGCGGGAGAGGTACCGGGGAGCTGTTTTTT.

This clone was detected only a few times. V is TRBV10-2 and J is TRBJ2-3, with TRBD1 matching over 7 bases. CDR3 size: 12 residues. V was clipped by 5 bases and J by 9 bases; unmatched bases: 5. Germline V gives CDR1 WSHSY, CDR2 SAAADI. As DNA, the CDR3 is TGCGCCAGCAGTCCTACAGGGGACACGCAGTATTTT. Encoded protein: CASSPTGDTQYF.

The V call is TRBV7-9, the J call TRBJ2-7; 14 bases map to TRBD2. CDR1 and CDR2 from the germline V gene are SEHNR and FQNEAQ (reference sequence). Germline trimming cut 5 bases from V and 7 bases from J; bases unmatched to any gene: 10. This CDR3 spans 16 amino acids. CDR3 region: CASSPPGLAGEGEQYF. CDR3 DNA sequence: TGTGCCAGCAGCCCCCCGGGACTAGCGGGAGAAGGAGAGCAGTACTTC.

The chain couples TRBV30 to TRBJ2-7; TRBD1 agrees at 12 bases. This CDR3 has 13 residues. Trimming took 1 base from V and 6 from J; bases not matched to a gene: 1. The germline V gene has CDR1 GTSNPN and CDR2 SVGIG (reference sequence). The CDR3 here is CAWSGDRGLEQYF. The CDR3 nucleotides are TGTGCCTGGAGTGGGGACAGGGGGCTCGAGCAGTACTTC.

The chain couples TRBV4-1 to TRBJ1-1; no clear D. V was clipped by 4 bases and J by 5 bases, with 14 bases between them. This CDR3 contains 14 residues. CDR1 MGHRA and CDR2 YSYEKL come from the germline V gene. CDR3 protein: CASSRNEGETEAFF. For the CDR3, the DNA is TGCGCCAGCAGCCGCAATGAGGGTGAAACTGAAGCTTTCTTT.

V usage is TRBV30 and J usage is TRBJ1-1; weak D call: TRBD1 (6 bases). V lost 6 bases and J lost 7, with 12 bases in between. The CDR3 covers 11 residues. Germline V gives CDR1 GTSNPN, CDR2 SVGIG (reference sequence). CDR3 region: CACTQGLEAFF. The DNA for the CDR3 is TGTGCCTGCACCCAGGGGCTTGAAGCTTTCTTT. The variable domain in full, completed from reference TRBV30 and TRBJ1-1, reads SQTIHQWPATLVQPVGSPLSLECTVEGTSNPNLYWYRQAAGRGLQLLFYSVGIGQISSEVPQNLSASRPQDRQFILSSKKLLLSDSGFYLCACTQGLEAFFGQGTRLTVV.

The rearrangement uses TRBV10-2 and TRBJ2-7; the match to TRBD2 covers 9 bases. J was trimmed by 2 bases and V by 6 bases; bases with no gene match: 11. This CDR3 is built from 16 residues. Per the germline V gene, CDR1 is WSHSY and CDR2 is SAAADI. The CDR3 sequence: CASRAVAGEGPYEQYF. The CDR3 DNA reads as TGCGCCAGCAGGGCGGTAGCGGGAGAGGGACCCTACGAGCAGTACTTC.

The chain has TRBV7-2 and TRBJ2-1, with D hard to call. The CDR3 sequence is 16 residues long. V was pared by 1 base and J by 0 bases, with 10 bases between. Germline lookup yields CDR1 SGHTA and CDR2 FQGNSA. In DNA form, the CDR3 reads TGTGCCAGCAGCTTAGGTTCGCCGAGCTCCTACAATGAGCAGTTCTTC. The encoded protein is CASSLGSPSSYNEQFF.

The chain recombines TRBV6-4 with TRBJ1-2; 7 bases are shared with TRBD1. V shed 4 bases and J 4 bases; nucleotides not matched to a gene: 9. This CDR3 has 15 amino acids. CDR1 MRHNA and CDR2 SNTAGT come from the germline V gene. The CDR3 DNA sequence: TGTGCCAGCAGTGTCACAGGGGACAATTCCTATGGCTACACCTTC. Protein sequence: CASSVTGDNSYGYTF.

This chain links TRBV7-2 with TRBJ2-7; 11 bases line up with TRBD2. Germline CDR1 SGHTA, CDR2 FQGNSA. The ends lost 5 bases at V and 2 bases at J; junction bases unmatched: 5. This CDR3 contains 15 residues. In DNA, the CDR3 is TGTGCCAGCAGCCTCGGGACTAGCGGACCCTACGAGCAGTACTTC. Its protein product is CASSLGTSGPYEQYF. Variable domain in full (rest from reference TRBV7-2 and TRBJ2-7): GAGVSQSPSNKVTEKGKDVELRCDPISGHTALYWYRQSLGQGLEFLIYFQGNSAPDKSGLPSDRFSAERTGGSVSTLTIQRTQQEDSAVYLCASSLGTSGPYEQYFGPGTRLTVT.